The text below deals with one TCR beta chain. The target of this receptor is not known. No much larger clonotype is one base removed from it; base qualities were not supplied. This sample was taken from a study of human T cells and chemical hapten exposure (dated by TCRdb to about 2021). Broadly, across the study: For sensitization, 2% DPC in acetone was applied to an approximately 2 cm by approximately 2 cm area of upper inner arm skin. Patients additionally received weekly therapeutic DPC doses to the scalp throughout the approximately 25-week study period. Patch testing on the upper back used Finn chambers containing 0.01% DPC, with scoring done after 6 days according to International Contact Dermatitis Research Group standards. The patient cohort, mostly female, included alopecia areata with under or over 50% scalp involvement, alopecia totalis and alopecia universalis. Libraries were combined into a pool for sequencing, and differences in TCR yield between samples came mainly from small differences in library volumes within the pool. This study followed changes in the peripheral blood TCR repertoire in vivo during primary and secondary sensitization of alopecia patients to the hapten diphenylcyclopropenone (DPC). Blood was sampled from patients pre-sensitization (week 0) and at 2, 6 and about 24 weeks after DPC sensitization. For TCR sequencing, blood came from approximately 29 alopecia patients at anywhere from one to four time points (pre-sensitization, 2, 6 and 24 weeks).

Libraries were made using RACE. TCRdb lists the instrument as NextSeq 500. During library preparation, unique molecular identifiers were attached to individual cDNA molecules so that TCRs could be counted quantitatively and reproducibly. Each blood RNA sample was used to sequence both TCR alpha and TCR beta chains. The authors processed their data as follows. Samples had a median of roughly 99,000 TCRs, with a range from roughly 23,224 to 750,000. V, J and CDR3 annotation of the TCR reads was performed with the Decombinator software suite. Every sample was subsampled to the same number of TCRs (28,000) for the PS versus PT1 abundance plots. TCRs were defined as expanded if absent before sensitization and observed at least eight times at the 2-week time point. TCRdb reworked the public reads: Q25 trimming with fastp, MiXCR clone assembly, productive beta chains retained. Every entry covers one CDR3 protein and lists the most common genes and DNA from its rows. The V and J calls, along with clone size, are taken from TCRdb and not from the paper's own processing. The sample table contains over 300,000 distinct CDR3 sequences; only one count was recorded for 4% to 6% of them. 2.5% to 3% of the sample belongs to the ten largest clones.

Overall study outcomes, separate from this receptor: A positive correlation was found between the number of PT1 expanded TCRs and patch test score, with significance reached at thresholds 8, 16 and 32 but not 4. No change with DPC sensitization was found in the number of TCRs above 1 in 1000 frequency, and no evidence of global repertoire structure alterations was found. Compared with pre-sensitization or healthy control sets, expanded TCRs formed significantly more large CDR3 similarity clusters, which is consistent with antigen-driven responses. Because all patients had alopecia, a presumed autoimmune disease, the immune response of the patients might differ from that of healthy individuals. After repeated subsampling, the strength of the expansion versus patch-test correlation and the threshold at which it became significant changed.

The time point label, read with the paper, signifies: pre-sensitization, week 0. The sample's treatment or condition label, decoded: therapeutic diphenylcyclopropenone sensitization with weekly scalp DPC. At each patch-test visit, blood was drawn before the patch test was applied. Patients were considered eligible if aged 18 to 70, diagnosed with alopecia and deemed suitable for DPC therapy, and patients were excluded if pregnant. Total RNA was isolated from unfractionated whole blood collected in Tempus Blood RNA tubes. This sample comprised whole blood, obtained in connection with sensitization to the hapten diphenylcyclopropenone (DPC). The TCR sequence derives from a woman aged 45-65 years with alopecia areata. Some clones in this sample may be carry-over from other donors' samples.

The CDR3 has the sequence CATSRLSGLDTEAFF. The bases are TGTGCCACCAGCAGATTGAGTGGCCTGGACACTGAAGCTTTCTTT. Recombination linked TRBV15 to TRBJ1-1; too little of a D gene remains to name it. The CDR3 runs 15 residues from the cysteine to the phenylalanine. The only DNA kept is the CDR3, 45 bases in frame from the first base. CDR1 is given as LNHNV and CDR2 as YYDKDF, both from the germline V gene (reference sequence). V and J are truncated by 2 bases and 3 bases respectively, leaving an intervening sequence of 13 bases.